This T cell receptor (beta chain) was profiled in a study of blood T cell repertoires in COVID-19. Study in general: Sites across the United States, Italy and Spain contributed samples from acute and convalescent COVID-19.

The V segment lost 5 bases and the J segment 2 bases; nucleotides outside the gene matches: 5. The CDR3 length is 14 residues. The germline V gene encodes CDR1 MDHEN and CDR2 SYDVKM. TCRdb's table, derived via immunoSEQ multiplex PCR, lists solely in-frame clones and lacks some. The sample has about 150,000 clones, around 86% seen once; the top ten hold approximately 3.5%. This receptor was taken from a man aged 65 to 85 with acute or convalescent COVID-19. V and J are TRBV28 and TRBJ1-2; 7 nucleotides line up with TRBD1. The material sequenced was peripheral blood. CDR3 DNA sequence: TGTGCCAGCAGTACCCCGACAGGGAACTATGGCTACACCTTC. Protein product: CASSTPTGNYGYTF.